The subject of this entry is one T cell receptor (beta chain). The data originate from a study of blood T cell repertoires in COVID-19. Study-wide context: Both acute and convalescent COVID-19 samples were obtained from the United States, Italy and Spain. Sources were T cells, B-cell-depleted T cells, or PBMCs; the material itself was cDNA or gDNA.

The CDR3 totals 14 residues. Trimming at V came to 8 bases and at J to 0 bases, leaving 1 base not matched to a gene. Germline CDR1 and CDR2: MDHEN and SYDVKM. Sequenced by immunoSEQ multiplex PCR; TCRdb stores in-frame clones only, minus some. Here the sample spans about 310,000 clones, roughly 89% being singletons. This receptor was obtained from a woman aged 40 to 50 with COVID-19, enrolled during active disease. The sample was peripheral blood. The rearrangement uses TRBV28 and TRBJ1-6; 7 bases map to TRBD1. The CDR3 DNA sequence: TGTGCCAGCGGGACAGTCTCCTATAATTCACCCCTCCACTTT. This translates into CASGTVSYNSPLHF.